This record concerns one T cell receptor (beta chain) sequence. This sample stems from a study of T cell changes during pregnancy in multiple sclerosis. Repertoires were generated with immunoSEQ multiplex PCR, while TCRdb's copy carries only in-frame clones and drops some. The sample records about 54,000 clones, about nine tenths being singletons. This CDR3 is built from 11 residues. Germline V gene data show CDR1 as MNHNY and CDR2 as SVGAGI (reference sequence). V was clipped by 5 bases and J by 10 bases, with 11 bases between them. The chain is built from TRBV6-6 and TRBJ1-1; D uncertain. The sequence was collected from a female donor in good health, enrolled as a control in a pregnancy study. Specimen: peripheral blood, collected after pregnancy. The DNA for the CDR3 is TGTGCCAGCAGTATGCAACAGACAGCTTTCTTT. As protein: CASSMQQTAFF.